This T cell receptor beta chain was sequenced for a study of T cell responses to AZD1222 COVID-19 vaccine. TCRdb's copy holds only in-frame clones and misses some; the assay was immunoSEQ multiplex PCR. The data hold some 94,000 clones, with around nine tenths observed a single time. Second-dose schedules of about 4 or about 12 weeks were combined. The CDR3 totals 16 residues. The ends were cut back, 5 bases at V and 0 bases at J, with 15 bases in the middle. Germline V gene sequence: CDR1 SGHVS, CDR2 FQNEAQ. Overall study results and limits: Spike-specific TCR breadth and depth were elevated following two AZD1222 doses. Donors, mostly white British, included more females; clonal diversity was possibly underestimated.

Note on this clone: Its matching antigen is unknown.

The sequence was obtained from an adult who received the AZD1222 COVID-19 vaccine. Sequencing used peripheral blood, obtained 28 days after the second AZD1222 dose. This chain uses TRBV7-8 with TRBJ2-3; weak D call: TRBD1 (6 bases). The CDR3, as DNA: TGTGCCAGCAGCCTAAGACGGGACACTAGCACAGATACGCAGTATTTT. Translated, it gives CASSLRRDTSTDTQYF.